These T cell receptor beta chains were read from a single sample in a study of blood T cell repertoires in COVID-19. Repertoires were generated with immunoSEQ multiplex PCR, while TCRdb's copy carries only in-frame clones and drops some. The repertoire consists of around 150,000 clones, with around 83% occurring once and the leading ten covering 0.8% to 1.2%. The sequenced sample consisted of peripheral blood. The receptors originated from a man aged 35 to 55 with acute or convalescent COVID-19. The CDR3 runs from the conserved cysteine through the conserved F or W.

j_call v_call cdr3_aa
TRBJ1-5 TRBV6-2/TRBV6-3 CASSRHETNRGQPQHF
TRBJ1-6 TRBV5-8 CASSDYRGELPLHF
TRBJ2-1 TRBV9 CASSPRGSGTDNEQFF
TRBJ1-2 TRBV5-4 CASSLEGGAGGYTF
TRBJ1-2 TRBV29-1 CSVGTSHGYTF
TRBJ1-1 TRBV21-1 CASSTRDRGPDTEAFF
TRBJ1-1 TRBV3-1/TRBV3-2 CASSQGQGVLNTEAFF
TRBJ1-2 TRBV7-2 CASSLDQGRINYGYTF
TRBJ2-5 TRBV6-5 CASSYSEGGAETQYF
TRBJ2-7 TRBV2 CASGAVFSYEQYF
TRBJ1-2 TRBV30 CAWSVERRGHGYTF
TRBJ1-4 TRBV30 CAWGRGGREKLFF
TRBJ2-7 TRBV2 CASSEGGREQYF
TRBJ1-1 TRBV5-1 CASSPWRGTGSLAEAFF
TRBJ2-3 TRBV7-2 CASSLGGKRSTDTQYF
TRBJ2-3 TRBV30 CAWSVWAGGASDTQYF
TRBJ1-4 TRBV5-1 CASSSQGAGEKLFF
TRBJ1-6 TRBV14 CASSRPGGTYNSPPHF
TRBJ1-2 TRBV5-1 CASSSGQDWYGYTF
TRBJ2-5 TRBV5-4 CASSKDRLQETQYF
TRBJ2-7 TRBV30 CAWSLGEQYF
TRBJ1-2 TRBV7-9 CASSLEVGQSYGYTF
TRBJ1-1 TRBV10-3 CAIRSPGNTEAFF
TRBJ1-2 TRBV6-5 CASRTGYYGYTF
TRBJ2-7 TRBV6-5 CASISANSYEQYF
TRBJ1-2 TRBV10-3 CAISEPANYGYTF
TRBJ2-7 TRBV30 CAWSVRVEQYF
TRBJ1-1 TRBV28 CASSMGGSNTEAFF
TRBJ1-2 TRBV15 CATSRDFEAAGSYTF
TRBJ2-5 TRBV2 CASTPRGQETQYF
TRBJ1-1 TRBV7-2 CASSRLFGGTTEAFF
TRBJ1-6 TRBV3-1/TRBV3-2 CASSSTGTGWLSPLHF
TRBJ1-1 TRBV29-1 CSVAGGWSTEAFF